This T cell receptor (beta chain) was captured in a study of control samples from healthy donors and cancer patients. The germline V gene encodes CDR1 SGHTA and CDR2 FQGNSA. The CDR3 has 16 amino acids. V lost 2 bases to trimming and J lost 14 bases; unmatched junction nucleotides: 18. The method was immunoSEQ multiplex PCR; TCRdb's version includes in-frame clones alone and lacks a portion of them. This sample has 100,000 to 120,000 clones, with about four fifths found just once. Material: blood. V gene TRBV7-2 combines with J gene TRBJ1-2; 9 bases align to TRBD1. The clonotype was recovered from a woman aged 50 to 60 in good health. CDR3 nucleotide sequence: TGTGCCAGCAGCTTAAGGGCACCCGGGACAGGGCTGTCAGTTACCTTC. Translating gives CASSLRAPGTGLSVTF.